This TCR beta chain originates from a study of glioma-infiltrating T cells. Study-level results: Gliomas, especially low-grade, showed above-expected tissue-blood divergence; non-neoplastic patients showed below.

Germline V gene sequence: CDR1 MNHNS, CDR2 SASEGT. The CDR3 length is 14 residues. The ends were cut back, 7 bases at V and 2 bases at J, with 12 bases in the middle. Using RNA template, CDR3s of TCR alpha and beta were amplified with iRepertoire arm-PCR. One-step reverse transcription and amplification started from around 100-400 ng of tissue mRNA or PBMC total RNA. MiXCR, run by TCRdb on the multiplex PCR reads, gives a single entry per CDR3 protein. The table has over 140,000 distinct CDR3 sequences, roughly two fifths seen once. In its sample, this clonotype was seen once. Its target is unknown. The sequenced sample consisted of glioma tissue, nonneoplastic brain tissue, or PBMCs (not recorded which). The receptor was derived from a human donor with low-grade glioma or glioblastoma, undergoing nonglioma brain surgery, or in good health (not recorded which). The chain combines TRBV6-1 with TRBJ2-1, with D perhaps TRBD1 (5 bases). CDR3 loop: CASTLGPAYNEQFF. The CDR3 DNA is TGTGCCAGCACGTTGGGGCCGGCCTACAATGAGCAGTTCTTC.